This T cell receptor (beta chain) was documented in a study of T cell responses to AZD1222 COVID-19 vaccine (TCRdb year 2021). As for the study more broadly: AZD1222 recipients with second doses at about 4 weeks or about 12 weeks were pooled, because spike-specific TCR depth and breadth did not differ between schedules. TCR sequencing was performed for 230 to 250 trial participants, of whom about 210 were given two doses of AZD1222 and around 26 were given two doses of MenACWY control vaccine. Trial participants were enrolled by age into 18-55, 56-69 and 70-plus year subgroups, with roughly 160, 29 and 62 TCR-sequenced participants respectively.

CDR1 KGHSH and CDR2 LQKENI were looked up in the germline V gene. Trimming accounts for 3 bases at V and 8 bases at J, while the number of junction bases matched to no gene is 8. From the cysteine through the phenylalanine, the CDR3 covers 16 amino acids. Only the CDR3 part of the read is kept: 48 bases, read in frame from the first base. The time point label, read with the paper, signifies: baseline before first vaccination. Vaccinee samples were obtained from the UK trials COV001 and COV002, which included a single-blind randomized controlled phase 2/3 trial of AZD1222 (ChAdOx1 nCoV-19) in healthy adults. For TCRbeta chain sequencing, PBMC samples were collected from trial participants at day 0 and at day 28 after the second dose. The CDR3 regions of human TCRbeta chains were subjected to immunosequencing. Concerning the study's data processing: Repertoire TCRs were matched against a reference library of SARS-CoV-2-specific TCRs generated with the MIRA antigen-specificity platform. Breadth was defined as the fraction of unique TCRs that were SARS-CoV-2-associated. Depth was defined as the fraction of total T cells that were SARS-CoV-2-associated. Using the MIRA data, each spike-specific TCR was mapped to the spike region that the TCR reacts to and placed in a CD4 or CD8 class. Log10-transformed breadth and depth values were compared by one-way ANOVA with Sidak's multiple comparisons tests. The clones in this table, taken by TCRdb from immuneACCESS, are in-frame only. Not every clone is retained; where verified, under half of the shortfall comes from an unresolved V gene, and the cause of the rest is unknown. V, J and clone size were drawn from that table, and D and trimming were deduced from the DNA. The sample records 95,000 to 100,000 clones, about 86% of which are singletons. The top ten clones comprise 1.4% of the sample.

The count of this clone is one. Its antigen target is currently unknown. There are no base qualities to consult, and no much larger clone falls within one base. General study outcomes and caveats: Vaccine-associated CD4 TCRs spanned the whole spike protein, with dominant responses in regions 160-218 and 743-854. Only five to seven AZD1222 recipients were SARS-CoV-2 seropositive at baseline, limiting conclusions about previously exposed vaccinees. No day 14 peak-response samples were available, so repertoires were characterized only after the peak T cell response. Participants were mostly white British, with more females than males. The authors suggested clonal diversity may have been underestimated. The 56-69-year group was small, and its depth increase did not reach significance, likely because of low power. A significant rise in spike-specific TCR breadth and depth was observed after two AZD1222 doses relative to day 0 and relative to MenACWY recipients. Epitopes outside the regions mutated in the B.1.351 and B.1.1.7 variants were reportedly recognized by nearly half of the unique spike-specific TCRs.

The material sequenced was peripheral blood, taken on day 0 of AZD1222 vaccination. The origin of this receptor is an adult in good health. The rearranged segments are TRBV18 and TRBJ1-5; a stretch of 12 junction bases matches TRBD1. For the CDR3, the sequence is CASSPARDRGHEPQHF. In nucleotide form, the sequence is TGTGCCAGCTCACCCGCCCGGGACAGGGGGCATGAGCCCCAGCATTTT.